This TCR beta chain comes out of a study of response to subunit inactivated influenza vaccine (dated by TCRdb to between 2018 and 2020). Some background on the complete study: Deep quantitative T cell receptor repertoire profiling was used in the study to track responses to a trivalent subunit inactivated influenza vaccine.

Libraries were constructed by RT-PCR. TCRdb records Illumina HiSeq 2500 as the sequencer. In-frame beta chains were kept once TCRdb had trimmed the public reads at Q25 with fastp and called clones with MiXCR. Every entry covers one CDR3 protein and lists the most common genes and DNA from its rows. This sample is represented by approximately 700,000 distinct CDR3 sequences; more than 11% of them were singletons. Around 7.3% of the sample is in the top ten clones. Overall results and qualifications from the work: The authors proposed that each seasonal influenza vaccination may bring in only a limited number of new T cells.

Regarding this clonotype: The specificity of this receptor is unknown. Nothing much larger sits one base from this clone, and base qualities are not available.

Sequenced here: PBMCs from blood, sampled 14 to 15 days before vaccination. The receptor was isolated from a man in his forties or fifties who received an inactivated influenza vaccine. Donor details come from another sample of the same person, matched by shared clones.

CDR3 reads: CATRGQGSNEQFF. The DNA sequence follows: TGTGCCACCAGAGGACAGGGTAGCAATGAGCAGTTCTTC. The chain links TRBV6-2 or TRBV6-3 with TRBJ2-1, with 8 bases in between that match TRBD1. V trim: 10 bases; J trim: 6 bases; unmatched bases: 8. The germline V gene supplies CDR1 MNHEY and CDR2 SVGEGT. The CDR3 holds 13 amino acids from the cysteine to the phenylalanine. CDR3 DNA is the only sequence kept; it has 39 bases, read in frame from the first base.